What follows is one T cell receptor beta chain and its context. This receptor's antigen is unknown. Within one base of it there is no much larger clone, and no base qualities were kept. The data stem from a study of blood T cells in healthy people across ages (dated by TCRdb to the mid-2010s). The study in broad terms: Template switching captured roughly one uniquely barcoded TCR beta cDNA molecule per two T cells in model experiments. The donors were divided into four age groups: young (average about 16 years), middle-aged (roughly 40), aged (approximately 62) and long-lived (82). Age-related changes in TCR beta repertoire diversity were measured in the study by deep sequencing normalized with unique cDNA molecular identifiers. To avoid experimental bias, donors of different ages were randomly spread across the sequencing lanes. For two donors (one aged 18 to 30 and one aged 80 or older), the study analyzed two additional independent replicas of 1 million unique cDNA reads from the same blood draw.

Here is what the overall study found, with its caveats: The percentage of naive T cells measured by flow cytometry correlated strongly with observed TCR beta diversity. As age increased, observed TCR beta diversity per million T cells dropped in a roughly linear way, and a significant reduction was already evident by age around 41. Estimates of total diversity from one million sequenced T cells were regarded as lower bounds and underestimates. Because donor CMV infection status was unknown, age-related changes in expanded clonotypes were potentially confounded. The long-lived group showed more naive CD4+ T cells, fewer expanded clones and increased TCR diversity than the aged group, suggesting age selection. Bulk unsorted PBMC profiling prevented conclusive comparison of naive and antigen-experienced compartments.

Library preparation was by 5' RACE. A second PCR of 7 to 11 cycles was run with a J-beta primer mix and a sample-barcoded 5' primer. A template-switch 5' adaptor carrying 12 random nucleotides introduced a unique molecular identifier onto each TCR beta cDNA molecule. Each sample yielded at least 3 million CDR3-containing paired-end reads. First-strand cDNA synthesis was performed from all RNA using the Mint cDNA synthesis kit, with priming by a TRBC-specific oligonucleotide. All cDNA was treated with uracil-DNA glycosylase and then went through a first 18-cycle PCR with the universal primers M1SS and BC2_uni_R. As for the original processing: Normalization of each sample was performed by random selection of 1 million high-quality reads, each carrying a distinct molecular identifier. Instead of being binned into consensus sequences, reads that shared molecular identifiers were thrown out. MiTCR, with a Q25 quality threshold and the strictest error-elimination algorithm, was used for CDR3 identification, clonotype clustering and error correction. Lower-bound total TCR beta diversity was estimated with a nonparametric unseen species model using Euler transformation. TCRdb trimmed the raw reads at Q25, called clones with MiXCR and kept productive beta chains. Entries are consolidated by CDR3 protein sequence, retaining the most common genes and DNA. Here the V and J calls rest on TCRdb's processing, not on the authors' analysis. The table for this sample lists around 1,900,000 distinct CDR3 sequences; more than 35% of them were counted only once. 20% to 25% of the sample rests with the top ten.

The junction shows trimming of 0 bases on V and 8 bases on J, plus 10 bases between the germline ends. From the cysteine through the phenylalanine, the CDR3 covers 13 amino acids. CDR3 DNA is the only sequence kept; it has 39 bases, read in frame from the first base. The germline V gene yields SGHRS for CDR1 and YFSETQ for CDR2. Donors were 30 to 45 systemically healthy Caucasian individuals from Russia aged roughly 6 to 95 years. Each donor gave about 9.7 milliliters of peripheral blood, drawn into EDTA-treated Vacutainer tubes. Ficoll-Paque density-gradient centrifugation was used to isolate PBMCs, with at least 7 million obtained per sample. Trizol reagent was used to extract total RNA from the PBMCs, yielding at least 5.5 micrograms per sample. The percentages of naive CD45RAhigh/CD27high T cells were determined by flow cytometry on a PBMC aliquot from every donor.

The source of this sequence is a human donor in good health. In this chain, TRBV5-1 is recombined with TRBJ2-3, and possibly TRBD2, on 6 matching bases. Sequencing used blood. In nucleotide form, the sequence is TGCGCCAGCAGCTTGGAGACCGGGAGTACGCAGTATTTT. This encodes CASSLETGSTQYF.